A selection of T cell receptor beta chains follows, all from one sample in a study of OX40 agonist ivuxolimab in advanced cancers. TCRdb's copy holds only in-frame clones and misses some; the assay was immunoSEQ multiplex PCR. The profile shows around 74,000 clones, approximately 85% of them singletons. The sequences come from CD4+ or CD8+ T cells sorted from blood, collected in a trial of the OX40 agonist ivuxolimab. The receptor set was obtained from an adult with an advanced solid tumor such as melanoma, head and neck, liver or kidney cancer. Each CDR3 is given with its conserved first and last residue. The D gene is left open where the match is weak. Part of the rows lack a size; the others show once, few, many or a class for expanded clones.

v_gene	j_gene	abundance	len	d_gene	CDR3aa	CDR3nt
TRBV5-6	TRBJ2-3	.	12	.	CASSTLTDTQYF	TGTGCCAGCAGCACTTTAACAGATACGCAGTATTTT
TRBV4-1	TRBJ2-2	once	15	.	CASSHPTVRDGELFF	TGCGCCAGCAGCCACCCAACGGTGCGAGACGGGGAGCTGTTTTTT
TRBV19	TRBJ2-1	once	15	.	CASSIASGLYNEQFF	TGTGCCAGTAGTATTGCGAGCGGGCTATACAATGAGCAGTTCTTC
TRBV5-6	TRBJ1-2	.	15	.	CASSSDTLPPYGYTF	TGTGCCAGCAGCAGTGACACCTTACCGCCTTATGGCTACACCTTC
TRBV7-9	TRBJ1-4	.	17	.	CASSRPELRATNEKLFF	TGTGCCAGCAGCCGTCCGGAGTTAAGGGCAACTAATGAAAAACTGTTTTTT
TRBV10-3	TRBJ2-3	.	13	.	CASVSEGTDTQYF	TGTGCCTCAGTTTCGGAGGGCACAGATACGCAGTATTTT
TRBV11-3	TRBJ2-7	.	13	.	CASSLDGTSEQYF	TGTGCCAGCAGCTTAGACGGGACTTCCGAGCAGTACTTC
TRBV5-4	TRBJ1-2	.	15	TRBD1	CASSHRDRDGYGYTF	TGTGCCAGCAGCCACCGGGACAGGGACGGCTATGGCTACACCTTC
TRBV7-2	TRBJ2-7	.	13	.	CASSLDGPYEQYF	TGTGCCAGCAGCTTAGATGGCCCCTACGAGCAGTACTTC
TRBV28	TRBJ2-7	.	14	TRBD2	CASMSGGGSYEQYF	TGTGCCAGCATGTCCGGGGGGGGTTCCTACGAGCAGTACTTC
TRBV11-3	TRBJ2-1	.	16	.	CASSPLGRGDGNEQFF	TGTGCCAGCAGCCCACTTGGCAGGGGGGACGGCAATGAGCAGTTCTTC
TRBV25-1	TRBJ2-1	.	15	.	CASSEGSSSYNEQFF	TGTGCCAGCAGTGAAGGGTCGAGCTCCTACAATGAGCAGTTCTTC
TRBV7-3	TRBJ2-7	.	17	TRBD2	CASSSWISGGPSYEQYF	TGTGCCAGCAGCTCATGGATTAGCGGGGGGCCCTCCTACGAGCAGTACTTC
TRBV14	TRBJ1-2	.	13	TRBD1	CASAGTGDRGYTF	TGTGCCAGCGCCGGGACAGGGGATAGAGGCTACACCTTC
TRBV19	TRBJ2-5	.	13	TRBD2	CASSIVGGETQYF	TGTGCCAGTAGTATTGTGGGGGGGGAGACCCAGTACTTC
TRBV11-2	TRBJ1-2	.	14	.	CASSTGRINYGYTF	TGTGCCAGCAGCACGGGACGGATTAACTATGGCTACACCTTC